This TCR beta chain came from a study of T-cell memory formation after mild COVID-19. At the level of the study: In these data, TCR clusters were largely donor specific.

TCRdb passed the 5' RACE reads through MiXCR, listing each CDR3 protein once. This sample has some 200,000 distinct CDR3 sequences, with 20% to 25% found just once. CDR3 length: 15 residues. In germline, CDR1 is SEHNR, CDR2 FQNEAQ (reference sequence). J lost 3 bases, V lost 1 base, and 5 bases had no gene match. Sequencing was done on a sample of PBMCs or a T cell subset sorted from them (not recorded which). The rearrangement joins TRBV7-9 to TRBJ2-7; 8 nucleotides align to TRBD1. This receptor was obtained from an adult woman who had mild COVID-19 (a few samples of this study predate the infection). Cell type and time point are not known. Written as DNA, the CDR3 is TGTGCCAGCAGCTTAGTCACGGGACAGGTCTACGAGCAGTACTTC. It specifies CASSLVTGQVYEQYF.